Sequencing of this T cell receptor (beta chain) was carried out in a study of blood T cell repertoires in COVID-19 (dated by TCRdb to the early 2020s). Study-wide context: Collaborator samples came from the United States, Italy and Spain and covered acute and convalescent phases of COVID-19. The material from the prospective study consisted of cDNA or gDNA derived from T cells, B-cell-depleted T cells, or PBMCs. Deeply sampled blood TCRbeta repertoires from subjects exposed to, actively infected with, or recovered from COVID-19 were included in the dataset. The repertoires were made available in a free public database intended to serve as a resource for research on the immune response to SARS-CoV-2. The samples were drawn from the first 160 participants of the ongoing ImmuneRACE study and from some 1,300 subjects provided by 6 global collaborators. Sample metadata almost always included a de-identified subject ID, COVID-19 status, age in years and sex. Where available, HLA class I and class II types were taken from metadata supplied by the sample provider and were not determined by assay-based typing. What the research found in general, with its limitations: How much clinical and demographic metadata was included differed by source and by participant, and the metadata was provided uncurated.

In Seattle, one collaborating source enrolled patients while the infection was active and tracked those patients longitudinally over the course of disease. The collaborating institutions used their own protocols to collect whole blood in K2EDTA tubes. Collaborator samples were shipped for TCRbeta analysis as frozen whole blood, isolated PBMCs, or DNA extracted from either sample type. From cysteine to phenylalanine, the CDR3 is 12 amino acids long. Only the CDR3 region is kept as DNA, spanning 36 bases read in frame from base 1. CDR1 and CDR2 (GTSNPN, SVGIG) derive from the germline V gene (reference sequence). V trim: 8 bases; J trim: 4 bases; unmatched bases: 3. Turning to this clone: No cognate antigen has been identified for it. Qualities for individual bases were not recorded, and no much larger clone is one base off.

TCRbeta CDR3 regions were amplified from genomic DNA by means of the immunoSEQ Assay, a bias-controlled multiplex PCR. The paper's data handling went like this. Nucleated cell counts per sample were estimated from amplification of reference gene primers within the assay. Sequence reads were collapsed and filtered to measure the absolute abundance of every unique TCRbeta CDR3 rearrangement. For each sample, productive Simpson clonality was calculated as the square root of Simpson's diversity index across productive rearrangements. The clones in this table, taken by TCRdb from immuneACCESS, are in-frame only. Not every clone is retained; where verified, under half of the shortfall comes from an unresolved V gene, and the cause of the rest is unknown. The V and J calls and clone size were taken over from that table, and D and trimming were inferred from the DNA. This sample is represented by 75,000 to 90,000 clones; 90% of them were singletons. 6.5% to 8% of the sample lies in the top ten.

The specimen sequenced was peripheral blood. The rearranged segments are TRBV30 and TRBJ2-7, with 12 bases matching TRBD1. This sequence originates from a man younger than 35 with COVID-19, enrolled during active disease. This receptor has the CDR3 CAGTGGRYEQYF. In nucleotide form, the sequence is TGTGCCGGGACAGGGGGCAGGTACGAGCAGTACTTC.